This T cell receptor beta chain was captured in a study of cytomegalovirus exposure and HLA in healthy donors. The PCR ran on 60 Vbeta and 13 Jbeta primers. Measured with immunoSEQ multiplex PCR; TCRdb has only the in-frame clones, and not every one. The table shows fewer than 200,000 clones, with about 9% occurring only once. V lost 6 bases and J lost 7, with 13 bases in between. Germline CDR1 and CDR2: MNHNS and SASEGT. The CDR3 runs to 13 residues. This TCR came from a woman aged 25-40 years in good health and CMV-seropositive. V gene TRBV6-1 combines with J gene TRBJ2-1; TRBD2 might be the D (7 bases). Sequencing input: PBMCs. CDR3 loop: CASRQGGANEQFF. The CDR3 coding sequence is TGTGCCAGCAGGCAAGGGGGGGCGAATGAGCAGTTCTTC.